Listed below are T cell receptor beta chains from one sample, sequenced in a study of blood T cell repertoires in COVID-19. Produced via immunoSEQ multiplex PCR; TCRdb's table is partial and in-frame only. Of 200,000 to 300,000 clones listed, 85% to 90% are singletons. The sequenced sample consisted of peripheral blood. The origin of the receptors is a woman aged 35 to 49 with acute or convalescent COVID-19. The CDR3 runs from the conserved cysteine through the conserved F or W. A D gene is named only where the DNA matches it firmly. Clone sizes are given selectively: once, few, many, or a class where the clone is expanded.

abundance: -
j_gene: TRBJ1-2
d_gene: -
v_gene: TRBV27
CDR3aa: CASRPVQLNYGYTF
CDR3nt: TGTGCCAGCAGGCCAGTACAGCTTAACTATGGCTACACCTTC

abundance: -
j_gene: TRBJ1-4
d_gene: TRBD1
v_gene: TRBV6-5
CDR3aa: CASRLTGANEKLFF
CDR3nt: TGTGCCAGCAGGCTGACAGGGGCGAATGAAAAACTGTTTTTT

abundance: -
j_gene: TRBJ2-1
d_gene: TRBD2
v_gene: TRBV2
CDR3aa: CASSGSGGNYNEQFF
CDR3nt: TGTGCCAGCAGTGGCAGCGGGGGGAACTACAATGAGCAGTTCTTC

abundance: -
j_gene: TRBJ2-1
d_gene: -
v_gene: TRBV2
CDR3aa: CASSEAASNEQFF
CDR3nt: TGTGCCAGCAGTGAAGCGGCTTCCAATGAGCAGTTCTTC

abundance: -
j_gene: TRBJ2-2
d_gene: TRBD2
v_gene: TRBV2
CDR3aa: CASGRESTTGELFF
CDR3nt: TGTGCCAGCGGGAGGGAGTCAACCACCGGGGAGCTGTTTTTT

abundance: -
j_gene: TRBJ1-2
d_gene: -
v_gene: TRBV12-3/TRBV12-4
CDR3aa: CASSLEYGYTF
CDR3nt: TGTGCCAGCAGTTTGGAGTATGGCTACACCTTC

abundance: once
j_gene: TRBJ2-3
d_gene: TRBD2
v_gene: TRBV4-1
CDR3aa: CASSQRIGGGYTDTQYF
CDR3nt: TGCGCCAGCAGCCAGAGGATTGGGGGGGGATACACAGATACGCAGTATTTT

abundance: -
j_gene: TRBJ2-5
d_gene: TRBD2
v_gene: TRBV6-1
CDR3aa: CASNLSGALQETQYF
CDR3nt: TGTGCCAGCAACCTCAGCGGGGCGCTCCAAGAGACCCAGTACTTC

abundance: few
j_gene: TRBJ1-2
d_gene: TRBD1
v_gene: TRBV4-2
CDR3aa: CASSQQDRGGGYTF
CDR3nt: TGTGCCAGCAGCCAACAGGACAGGGGAGGCGGCTACACCTTC

abundance: once
j_gene: TRBJ2-2
d_gene: TRBD2
v_gene: TRBV19
CDR3aa: CASSPLASGGVRGGELFF
CDR3nt: TGTGCCAGTAGTCCTCTTGCTAGCGGGGGGGTTCGCGGCGGGGAGCTGTTTTTT

abundance: once
j_gene: TRBJ2-1
d_gene: TRBD2
v_gene: TRBV27
CDR3aa: CASSLGTSGVNEQFF
CDR3nt: TGTGCCAGCAGTCTCGGGACTAGCGGGGTAAATGAGCAGTTCTTC

abundance: -
j_gene: TRBJ1-2
d_gene: -
v_gene: TRBV12-3/TRBV12-4
CDR3aa: CASSLRTSYTF
CDR3nt: TGTGCCAGCAGCCTCCGCACTAGTTACACCTTC

abundance: -
j_gene: TRBJ1-1
d_gene: -
v_gene: TRBV6-2/TRBV6-3
CDR3aa: CASSPIVARGMNTEAFF
CDR3nt: TGTGCCAGCAGCCCTATCGTAGCCCGGGGAATGAACACTGAAGCTTTCTTT

abundance: -
j_gene: TRBJ2-1
d_gene: -
v_gene: TRBV9
CDR3aa: CASSLRRAGGRNEQFF
CDR3nt: TGTGCCAGCAGCTTAAGGAGGGCAGGGGGTCGGAATGAGCAGTTCTTC

abundance: -
j_gene: TRBJ1-5
d_gene: TRBD1
v_gene: TRBV7-2
CDR3aa: CASRSLTGKNQPQHF
CDR3nt: TGTGCCAGCCGATCCTTGACAGGGAAGAATCAGCCCCAGCATTTT

abundance: -
j_gene: TRBJ2-5
d_gene: TRBD2
v_gene: TRBV7-8
CDR3aa: CASSRSAGLAGAETQYF
CDR3nt: TGTGCCAGCAGCCGATCGGCGGGACTAGCGGGGGCGGAGACCCAGTACTTC

abundance: -
j_gene: TRBJ2-1
d_gene: TRBD2
v_gene: TRBV11-2
CDR3aa: CASSALAVVYNEQFF
CDR3nt: TGTGCCAGCAGCGCGCTAGCGGTCGTCTACAATGAGCAGTTCTTC

abundance: once
j_gene: TRBJ2-3
d_gene: TRBD2
v_gene: TRBV4-1
CDR3aa: CASTRAGGHTDTQYF
CDR3nt: TGCGCCAGCACTCGGGCGGGGGGCCACACAGATACGCAGTATTTT

abundance: -
j_gene: TRBJ2-3
d_gene: -
v_gene: TRBV6-4
CDR3aa: CASSESVRGQGTDTQYF
CDR3nt: TGTGCCAGCAGTGAATCAGTACGAGGTCAGGGGACAGATACGCAGTATTTT

abundance: -
j_gene: TRBJ1-2
d_gene: -
v_gene: TRBV2
CDR3aa: CASSELGGYGYTF
CDR3nt: TGTGCCAGCAGTGAATTAGGGGGCTATGGCTACACCTTC

abundance: -
j_gene: TRBJ1-6
d_gene: TRBD1
v_gene: TRBV19
CDR3aa: CASSLSAGQRWSPLHF
CDR3nt: TGTGCCAGTAGCCTTAGCGCGGGACAGCGGTGGTCACCCCTCCACTTT

abundance: once
j_gene: TRBJ2-5
d_gene: -
v_gene: TRBV14
CDR3aa: CASSQERSYGQETQYF
CDR3nt: TGTGCCAGCAGCCAAGAGCGGTCCTACGGCCAAGAGACCCAGTACTTC

abundance: many
j_gene: TRBJ1-5
d_gene: TRBD1
v_gene: TRBV7-2
CDR3aa: CASSERDRGGNQPQHF
CDR3nt: TGTGCCAGCAGCGAGCGGGACAGGGGAGGCAATCAGCCCCAGCATTTT

abundance: -
j_gene: TRBJ1-6
d_gene: TRBD1
v_gene: TRBV6-1
CDR3aa: CASSVGTVNTYNSPLHF
CDR3nt: TGTGCCAGCAGTGTCGGGACAGTAAACACCTATAATTCACCCCTCCACTTT

abundance: -
j_gene: TRBJ2-3
d_gene: -
v_gene: TRBV5-1
CDR3aa: CASSFGGPTDTQYF
CDR3nt: TGCGCCAGCAGCTTTGGCGGGCCCACAGATACGCAGTATTTT

abundance: -
j_gene: TRBJ2-5
d_gene: TRBD1
v_gene: TRBV7-2
CDR3aa: CASSLGTGSPETQYF
CDR3nt: TGTGCCAGCAGCTTAGGGACAGGGTCTCCAGAGACCCAGTACTTC

abundance: -
j_gene: TRBJ2-1
d_gene: TRBD2
v_gene: TRBV5-1
CDR3aa: CASSLLSSGGASRLSEQFF
CDR3nt: TGCGCCAGCAGCCTCTTGTCTAGCGGGGGGGCCAGTCGCTTGAGTGAGCAGTTCTTC

abundance: -
j_gene: TRBJ1-2
d_gene: TRBD1
v_gene: TRBV28
CDR3aa: CASSSFGQGVYGYTF
CDR3nt: TGTGCCAGCAGTTCCTTCGGACAGGGGGTCTATGGCTACACCTTC

abundance: -
j_gene: TRBJ2-4
d_gene: -
v_gene: TRBV5-1
CDR3aa: CASSSRVSKNIQYF
CDR3nt: TGCGCCAGCAGCTCCCGGGTCTCCAAAAACATTCAGTACTTC